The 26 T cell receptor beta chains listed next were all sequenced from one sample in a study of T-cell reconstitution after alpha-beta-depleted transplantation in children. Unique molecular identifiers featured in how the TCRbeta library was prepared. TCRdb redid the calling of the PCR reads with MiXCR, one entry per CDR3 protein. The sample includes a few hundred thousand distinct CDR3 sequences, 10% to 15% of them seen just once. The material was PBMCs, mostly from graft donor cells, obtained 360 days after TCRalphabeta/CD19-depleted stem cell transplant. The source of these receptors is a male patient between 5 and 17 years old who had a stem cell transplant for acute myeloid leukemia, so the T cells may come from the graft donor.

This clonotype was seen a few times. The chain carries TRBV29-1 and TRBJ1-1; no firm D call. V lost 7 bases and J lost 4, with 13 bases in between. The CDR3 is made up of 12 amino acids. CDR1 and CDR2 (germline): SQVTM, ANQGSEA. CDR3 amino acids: CSGDKRGTEAFF. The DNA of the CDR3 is TGCAGCGGTGATAAACGGGGCACTGAAGCTTTCTTT. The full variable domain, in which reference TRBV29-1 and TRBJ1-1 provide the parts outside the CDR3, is SAVISQKPSRDICQRGTSLTIQCQVDSQVTMMFWYRQQPGQSLTLIATANQGSEATYESGFVIDKFPISRPNLTFSTLTVSNMSPEDSSIYLCSGDKRGTEAFFGQGTRLTVV.

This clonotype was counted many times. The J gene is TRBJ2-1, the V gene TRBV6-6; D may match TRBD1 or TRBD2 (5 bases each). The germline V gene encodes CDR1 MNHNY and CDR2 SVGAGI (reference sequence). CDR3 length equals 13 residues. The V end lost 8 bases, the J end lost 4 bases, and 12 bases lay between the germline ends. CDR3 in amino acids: CASERGVYNEQFF. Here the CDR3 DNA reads TGTGCCAGCGAAAGGGGAGTTTACAATGAGCAGTTCTTC.

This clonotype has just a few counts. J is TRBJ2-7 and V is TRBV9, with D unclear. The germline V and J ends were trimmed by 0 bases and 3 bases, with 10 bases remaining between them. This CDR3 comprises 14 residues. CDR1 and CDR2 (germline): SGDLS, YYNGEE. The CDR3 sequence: CASSVAMDFYEQYF. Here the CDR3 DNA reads TGTGCCAGCAGCGTAGCTATGGATTTCTACGAGCAGTACTTC.

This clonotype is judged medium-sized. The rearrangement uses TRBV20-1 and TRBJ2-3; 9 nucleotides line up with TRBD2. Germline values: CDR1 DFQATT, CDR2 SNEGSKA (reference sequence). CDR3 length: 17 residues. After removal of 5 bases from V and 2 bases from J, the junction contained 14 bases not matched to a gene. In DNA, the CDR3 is TGCAGTGCTTCCTCCAAGTGGGTAGCGGGAGCCACAGATACGCAGTATTTT. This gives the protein CSASSKWVAGATDTQYF.

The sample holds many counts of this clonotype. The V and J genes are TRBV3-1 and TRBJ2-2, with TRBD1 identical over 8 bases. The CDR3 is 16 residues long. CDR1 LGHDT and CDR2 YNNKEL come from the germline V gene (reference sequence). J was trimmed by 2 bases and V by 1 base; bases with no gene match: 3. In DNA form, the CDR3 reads TGTGCCAGCAGCCAAGCTACAGGGGGAAACACCGGGGAGCTGTTTTTT. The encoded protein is CASSQATGGNTGELFF.

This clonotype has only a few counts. CDR3 sequence: CSARVPGASPHEQFF. In DNA, the CDR3 is TGCAGTGCTAGAGTACCCGGGGCTAGCCCCCATGAGCAGTTCTTC. This chain connects TRBV20-1 to TRBJ2-1, with D perhaps TRBD1 or TRBD2 (5 bases each). Trimming took off 1 base at V and 8 bases at J, with 18 bases between the two ends. There are 15 residues in the CDR3. Germline CDR1 is DFQATT and CDR2 is SNEGSKA (reference sequence).

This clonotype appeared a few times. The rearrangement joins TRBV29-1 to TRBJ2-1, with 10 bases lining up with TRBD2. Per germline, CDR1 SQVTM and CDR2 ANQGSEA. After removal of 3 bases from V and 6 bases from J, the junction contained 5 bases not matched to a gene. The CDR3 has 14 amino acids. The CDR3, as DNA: TGCAGCGTTGATGGGACTAGCGAGCCCAATGAGCAGTTCTTC. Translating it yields CSVDGTSEPNEQFF.

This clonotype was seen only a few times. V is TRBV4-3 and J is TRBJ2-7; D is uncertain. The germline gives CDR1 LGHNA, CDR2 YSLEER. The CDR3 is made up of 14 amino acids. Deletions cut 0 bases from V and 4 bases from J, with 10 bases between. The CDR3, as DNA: TGCGCCAGCAGCCAAGACCATGAACTTTACGAGCAGTACTTC. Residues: CASSQDHELYEQYF.

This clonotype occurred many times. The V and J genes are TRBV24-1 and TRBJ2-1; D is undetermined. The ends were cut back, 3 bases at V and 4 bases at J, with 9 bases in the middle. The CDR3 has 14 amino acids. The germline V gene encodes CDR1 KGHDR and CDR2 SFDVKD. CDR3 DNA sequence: TGTGCCACCAGTGATGTCAGAAAGTACAATGAGCAGTTCTTC. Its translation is CATSDVRKYNEQFF.

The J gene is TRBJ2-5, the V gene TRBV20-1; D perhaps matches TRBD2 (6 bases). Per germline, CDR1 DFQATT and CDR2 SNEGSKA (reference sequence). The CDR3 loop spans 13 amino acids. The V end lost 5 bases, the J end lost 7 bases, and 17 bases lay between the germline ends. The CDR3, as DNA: TGCAGTGCTGGACCGGACACTAGCCGGACCCAGTACTTC. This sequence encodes CSAGPDTSRTQYF.

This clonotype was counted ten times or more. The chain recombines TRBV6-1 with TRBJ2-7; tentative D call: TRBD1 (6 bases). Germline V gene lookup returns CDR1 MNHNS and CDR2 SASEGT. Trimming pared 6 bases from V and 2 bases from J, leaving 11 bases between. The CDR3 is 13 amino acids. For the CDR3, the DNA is TGTGCCAGCAGACAGGGTTCGGCCTACGAGCAGTACTTC. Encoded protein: CASRQGSAYEQYF.

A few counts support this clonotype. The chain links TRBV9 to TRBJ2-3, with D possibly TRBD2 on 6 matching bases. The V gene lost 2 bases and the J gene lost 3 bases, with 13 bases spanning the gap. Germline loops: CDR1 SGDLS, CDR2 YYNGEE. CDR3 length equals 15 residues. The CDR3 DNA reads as TGTGCCAGCAGCGTCGGAGGGCCTGGTACAGATACGCAGTATTTT. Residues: CASSVGGPGTDTQYF.

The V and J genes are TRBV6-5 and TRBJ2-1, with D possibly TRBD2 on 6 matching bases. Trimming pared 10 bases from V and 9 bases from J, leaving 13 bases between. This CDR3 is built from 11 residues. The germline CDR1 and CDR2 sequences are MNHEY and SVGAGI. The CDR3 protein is CATIKGGEQFF. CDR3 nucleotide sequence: TGTGCCACCATTAAGGGAGGTGAGCAGTTCTTC.

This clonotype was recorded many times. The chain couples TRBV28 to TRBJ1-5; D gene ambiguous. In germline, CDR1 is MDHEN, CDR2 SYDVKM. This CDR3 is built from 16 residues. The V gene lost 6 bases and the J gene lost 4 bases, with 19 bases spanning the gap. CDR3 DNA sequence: TGTGCCAGCAGCTATCACTTGGGCCTAGGGAATCAGCCCCAGCATTTT. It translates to CASSYHLGLGNQPQHF.

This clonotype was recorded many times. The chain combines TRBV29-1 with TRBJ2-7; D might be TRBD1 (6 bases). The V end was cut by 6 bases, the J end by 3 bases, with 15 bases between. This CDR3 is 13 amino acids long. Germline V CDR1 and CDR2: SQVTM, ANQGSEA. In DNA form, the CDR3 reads TGCAGCGTCCTAGGGGGAGCCGTCTACGAGCAGTACTTC. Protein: CSVLGGAVYEQYF.

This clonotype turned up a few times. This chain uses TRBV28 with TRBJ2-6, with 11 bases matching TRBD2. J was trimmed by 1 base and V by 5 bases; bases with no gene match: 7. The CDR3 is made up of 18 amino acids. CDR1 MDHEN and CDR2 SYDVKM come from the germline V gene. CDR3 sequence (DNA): TGTGCCAGCAGTCCACTGGGACTAGCGGTTTCTGGGGCCAACGTCCTGACTTTC. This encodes CASSPLGLAVSGANVLTF.

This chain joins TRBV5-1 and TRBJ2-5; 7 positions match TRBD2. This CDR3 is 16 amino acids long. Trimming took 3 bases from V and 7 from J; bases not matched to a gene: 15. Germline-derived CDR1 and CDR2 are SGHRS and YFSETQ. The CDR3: CASSSRESGIFGTQYF. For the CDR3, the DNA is TGCGCCAGCAGCTCACGTGAGAGCGGGATATTCGGGACCCAGTACTTC.

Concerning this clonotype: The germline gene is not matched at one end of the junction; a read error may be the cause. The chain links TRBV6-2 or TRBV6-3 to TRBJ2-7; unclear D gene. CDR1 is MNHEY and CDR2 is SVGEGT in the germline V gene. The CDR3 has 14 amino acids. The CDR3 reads CASGRRTIGDEQHF. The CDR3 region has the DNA TGTGCCAGCGGTCGGCGGACGATTGGCGACGAGCAGCACTTC.

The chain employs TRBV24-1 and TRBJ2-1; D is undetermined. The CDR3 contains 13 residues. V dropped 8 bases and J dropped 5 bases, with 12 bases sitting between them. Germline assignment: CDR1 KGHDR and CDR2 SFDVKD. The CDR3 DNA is TGTGCCACCACTGGGCAGGTAGACAATGAGCAGTTCTTC. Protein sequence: CATTGQVDNEQFF.

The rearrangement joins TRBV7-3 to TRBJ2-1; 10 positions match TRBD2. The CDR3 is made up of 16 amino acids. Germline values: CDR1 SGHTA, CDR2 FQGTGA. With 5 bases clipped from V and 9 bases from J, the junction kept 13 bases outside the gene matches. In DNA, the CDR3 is TGTGCCAGCAGCCCAGTCGGGTCTAGCGGGAGTAGTGAGCAGTTCTTC. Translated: CASSPVGSSGSSEQFF.

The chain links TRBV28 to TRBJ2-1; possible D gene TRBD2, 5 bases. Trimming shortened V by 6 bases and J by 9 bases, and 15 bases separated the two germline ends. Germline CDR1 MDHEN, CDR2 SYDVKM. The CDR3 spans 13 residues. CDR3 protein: CASSLVASGEQFF. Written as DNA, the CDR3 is TGTGCCAGCAGCCTCGTGGCGAGCGGTGAGCAGTTCTTC. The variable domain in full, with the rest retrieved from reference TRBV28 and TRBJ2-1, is DVKVTQSSRYLVKRTGEKVFLECVQDMDHENMFWYRQDPGLGLRLIYFSYDVKMKEKGDIPEGYSVSREKKERFSLILESASTNQTSMYLCASSLVASGEQFFGPGTRLTVL.

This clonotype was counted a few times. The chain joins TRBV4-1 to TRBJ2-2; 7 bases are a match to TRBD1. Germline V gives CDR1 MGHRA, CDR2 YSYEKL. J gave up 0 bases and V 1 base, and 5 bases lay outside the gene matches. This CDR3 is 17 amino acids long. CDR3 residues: CASSQVQGGSNTGELFF. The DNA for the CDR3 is TGCGCCAGCAGCCAAGTTCAAGGGGGCTCGAACACCGGGGAGCTGTTTTTT.

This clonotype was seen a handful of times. The CDR3 reads CSATRGVDEQFF. CDR3 bases: TGCAGTGCGACTAGGGGCGTCGATGAGCAGTTCTTC. The gene calls are TRBV20-1 and TRBJ2-1; perhaps TRBD2 as D (6 bases). Trimming removed 6 bases from V and 8 bases from J, with 14 bases in between. The CDR3 consists of 12 residues. CDR1 and CDR2 from the germline V gene are DFQATT and SNEGSKA (reference sequence).

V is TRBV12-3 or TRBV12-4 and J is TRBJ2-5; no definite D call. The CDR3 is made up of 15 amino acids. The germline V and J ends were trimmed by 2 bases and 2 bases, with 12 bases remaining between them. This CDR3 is CASSLTPHRQETQYF. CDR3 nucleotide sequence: TGTGCCAGCAGTTTAACCCCTCACAGACAAGAGACCCAGTACTTC.

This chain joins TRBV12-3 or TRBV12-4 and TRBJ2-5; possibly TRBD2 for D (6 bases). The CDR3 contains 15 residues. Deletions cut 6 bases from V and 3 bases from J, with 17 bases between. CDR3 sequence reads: CASSLGLGGKETQYF. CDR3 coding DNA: TGTGCCAGCAGCCTGGGCCTCGGGGGTAAAGAGACCCAGTACTTC.

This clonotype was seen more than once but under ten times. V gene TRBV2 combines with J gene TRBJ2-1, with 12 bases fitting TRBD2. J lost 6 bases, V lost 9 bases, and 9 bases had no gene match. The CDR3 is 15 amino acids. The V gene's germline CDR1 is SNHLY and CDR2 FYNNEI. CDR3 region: CASSGASGRANEQFF. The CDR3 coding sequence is TGTGCCAGTAGCGGGGCTAGCGGGAGGGCCAATGAGCAGTTCTTC.